This T cell receptor (beta chain) was recovered during a study of T cells after yellow fever vaccination. Study-level points and caveats: In post-booster samples, most primary-vaccination clones reappeared (approximately 96% CD4, roughly 88% CD8). Weaker in magnitude, the secondary response showed a faster peak on day 5 versus 15.

There are many counts of this clonotype. Its cognate antigen is unknown. Synthesis of TCR cDNA relied on 5'RACE template switching, which attached a universal primer site and UMIs. Via MiXCR, TCRdb re-called the 5' RACE reads, giving one row per CDR3 protein. The sample carries 300,000 to 350,000 distinct CDR3 sequences, about 4% recorded once. Trimming pared 0 bases from V and 2 bases from J, leaving 9 bases between. The CDR3 runs 15 residues. Germline-derived CDR1 and CDR2 are SGHRS and YFSETQ. The source material was PBMCs, sampled 5 days after the yellow fever booster vaccination. This clonotype was sampled from a man between 18 and 35 years old who received the YFV17D yellow fever vaccine. The chain carries TRBV5-1 and TRBJ2-1; D is undetermined. The CDR3: CASSLEPQTYNEQFF. In nucleotides, the CDR3 is TGCGCCAGCAGCTTGGAACCGCAGACCTACAATGAGCAGTTCTTC.